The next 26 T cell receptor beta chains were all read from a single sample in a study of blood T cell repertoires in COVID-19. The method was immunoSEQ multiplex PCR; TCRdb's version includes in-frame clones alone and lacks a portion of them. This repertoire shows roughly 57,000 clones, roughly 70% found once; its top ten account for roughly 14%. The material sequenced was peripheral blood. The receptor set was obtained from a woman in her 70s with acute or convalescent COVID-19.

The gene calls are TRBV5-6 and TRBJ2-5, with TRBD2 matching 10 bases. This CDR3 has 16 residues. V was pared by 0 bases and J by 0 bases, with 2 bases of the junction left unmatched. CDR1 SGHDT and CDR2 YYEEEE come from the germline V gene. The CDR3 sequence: CASSLALAGYQETQYF. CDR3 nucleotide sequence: TGTGCCAGCAGCTTGGCACTAGCGGGGTACCAAGAGACCCAGTACTTC.

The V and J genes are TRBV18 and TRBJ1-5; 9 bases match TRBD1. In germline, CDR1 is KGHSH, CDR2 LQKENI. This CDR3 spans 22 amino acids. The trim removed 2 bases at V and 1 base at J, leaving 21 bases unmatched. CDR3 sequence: CASSPKPPGQGVLGESNQPQHF. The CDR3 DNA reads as TGTGCCAGCTCACCAAAACCCCCGGGACAGGGAGTGCTCGGGGAAAGCAATCAGCCCCAGCATTTT.

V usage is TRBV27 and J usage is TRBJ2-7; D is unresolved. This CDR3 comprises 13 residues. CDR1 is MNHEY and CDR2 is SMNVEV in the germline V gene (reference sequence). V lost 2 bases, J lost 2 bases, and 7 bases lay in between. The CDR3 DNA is TGTGCCAGCAGTTTACGGTTCCCCTACGAGCAGTACTTC. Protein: CASSLRFPYEQYF.

The DNA of the CDR3 is TGTGCCTGGAGTAGGGTGTCAGGGGTCGGTGGAAACACCATATATTTT. This sequence encodes CAWSRVSGVGGNTIYF. The chain joins TRBV30 to TRBJ1-3; the D gene is possibly TRBD1 (6 bases). Germline CDR1 reads GTSNPN; CDR2 reads SVGIG (reference sequence). The CDR3 contains 16 residues. Trimming left V 2 bases short and J 3 bases short, with 17 bases between.

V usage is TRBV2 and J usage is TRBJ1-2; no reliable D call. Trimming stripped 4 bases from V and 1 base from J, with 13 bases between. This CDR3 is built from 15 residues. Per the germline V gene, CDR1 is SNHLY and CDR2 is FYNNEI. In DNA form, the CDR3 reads TGTGCCAGCAGTGTTGAGGGAGGAGGTAACTATGGCTACACCTTC. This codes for CASSVEGGGNYGYTF.

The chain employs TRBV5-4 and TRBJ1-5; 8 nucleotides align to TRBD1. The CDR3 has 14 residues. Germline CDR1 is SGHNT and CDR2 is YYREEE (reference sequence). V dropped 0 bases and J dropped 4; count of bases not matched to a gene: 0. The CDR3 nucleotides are TGTGCCAGCAGCTTGGGGACAGGGAATCAGCCCCAGCATTTT. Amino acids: CASSLGTGNQPQHF. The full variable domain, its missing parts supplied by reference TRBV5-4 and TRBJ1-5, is ETGVTQSPTHLIKTRGQQVTLRCSSQSGHNTVSWYQQALGQGPQFIFQYYREEENGRGNFPPRFSGLQFPNYSSELNVNALELDDSALYLCASSLGTGNQPQHFGDGTRLSIL.

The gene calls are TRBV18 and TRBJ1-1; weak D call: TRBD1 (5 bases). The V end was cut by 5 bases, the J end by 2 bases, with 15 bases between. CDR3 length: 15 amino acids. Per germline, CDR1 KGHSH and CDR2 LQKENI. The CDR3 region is CASSVGVDRNTEAFF. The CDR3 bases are TGTGCCAGCTCAGTAGGGGTAGATCGAAACACTGAAGCTTTCTTT.

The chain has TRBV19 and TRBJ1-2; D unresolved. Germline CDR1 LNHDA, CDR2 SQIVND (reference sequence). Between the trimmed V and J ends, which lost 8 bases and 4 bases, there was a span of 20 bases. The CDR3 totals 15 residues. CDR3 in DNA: TGTGCCAGTCTACCGGGAGCGAGCGATCTCTATGGCTACACCTTC. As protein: CASLPGASDLYGYTF.

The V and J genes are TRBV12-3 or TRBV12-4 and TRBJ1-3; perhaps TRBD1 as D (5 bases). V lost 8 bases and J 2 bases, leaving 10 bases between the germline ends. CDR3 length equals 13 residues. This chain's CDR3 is CASRRGAGNTIYF. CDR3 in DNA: TGTGCCAGCCGCCGGGGGGCTGGAAACACCATATATTTT.

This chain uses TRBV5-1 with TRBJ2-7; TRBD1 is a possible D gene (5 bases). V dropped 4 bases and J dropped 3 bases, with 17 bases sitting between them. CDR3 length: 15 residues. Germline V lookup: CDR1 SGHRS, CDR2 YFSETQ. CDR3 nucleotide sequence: TGCGCCAGCAGCACCAACCCAGGACAAATCTACGAGCAGTACTTC. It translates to CASSTNPGQIYEQYF. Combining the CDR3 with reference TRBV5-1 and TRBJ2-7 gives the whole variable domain KAGVTQTPRYLIKTRGQQVTLSCSPISGHRSVSWYQQTPGQGLQFLFEYFSETQRNKGNFPGRFSGRQFSNSRSEMNVSTLELGDSALYLCASSTNPGQIYEQYFGPGTRLTVT.

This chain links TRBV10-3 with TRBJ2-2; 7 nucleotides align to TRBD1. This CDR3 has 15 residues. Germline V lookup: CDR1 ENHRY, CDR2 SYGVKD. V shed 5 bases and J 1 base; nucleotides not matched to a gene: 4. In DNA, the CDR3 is TGTGCCATCAGTCTTCGACAGGGGAACACCGGGGAGCTGTTTTTT. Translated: CAISLRQGNTGELFF.

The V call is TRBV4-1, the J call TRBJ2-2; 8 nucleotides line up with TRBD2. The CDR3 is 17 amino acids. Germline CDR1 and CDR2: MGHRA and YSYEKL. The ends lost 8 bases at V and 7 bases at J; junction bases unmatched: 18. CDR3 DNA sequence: TGCGCCAGCTCCCGTCTGGCGGGGGGATTTTTGGGCGGGGAGCTGTTTTTT. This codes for CASSRLAGGFLGGELFF.

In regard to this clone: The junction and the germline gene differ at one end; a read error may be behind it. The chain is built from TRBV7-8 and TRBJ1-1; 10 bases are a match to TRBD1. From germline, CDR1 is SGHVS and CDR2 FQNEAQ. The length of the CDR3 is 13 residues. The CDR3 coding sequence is TGTGCCAGCATCCTGGACAGGGGGACTCTAGCGGTCTTT. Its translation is CASILDRGTLAVF.

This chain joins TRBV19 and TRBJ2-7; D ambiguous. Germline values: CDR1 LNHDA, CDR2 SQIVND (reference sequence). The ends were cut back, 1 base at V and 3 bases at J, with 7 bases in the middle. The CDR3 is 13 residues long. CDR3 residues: CASSIVPFYEQYF. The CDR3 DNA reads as TGTGCCAGTAGTATAGTTCCCTTCTACGAGCAGTACTTC.

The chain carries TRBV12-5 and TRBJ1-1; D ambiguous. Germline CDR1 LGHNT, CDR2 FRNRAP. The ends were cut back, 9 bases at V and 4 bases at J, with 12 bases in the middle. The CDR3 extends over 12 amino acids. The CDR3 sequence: CASLEGGTEAFF. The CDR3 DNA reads TGTGCTAGCCTTGAAGGAGGCACTGAAGCTTTCTTT.

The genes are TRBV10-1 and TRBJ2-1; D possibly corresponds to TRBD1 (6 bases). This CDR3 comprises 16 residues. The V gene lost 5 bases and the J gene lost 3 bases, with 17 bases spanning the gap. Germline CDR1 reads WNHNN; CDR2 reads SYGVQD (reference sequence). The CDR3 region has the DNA TGCGCCAGCAGTCGATCCGGGACAAACTTCTACAATGAGCAGTTCTTC. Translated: CASSRSGTNFYNEQFF.

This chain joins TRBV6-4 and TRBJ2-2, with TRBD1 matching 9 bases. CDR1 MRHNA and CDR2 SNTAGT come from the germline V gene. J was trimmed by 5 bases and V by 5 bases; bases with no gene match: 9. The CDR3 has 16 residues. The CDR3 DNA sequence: TGTGCCAGCAGTAAATCTCCCGGGACAGGGACCGGGGAGCTGTTTTTT. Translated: CASSKSPGTGTGELFF.

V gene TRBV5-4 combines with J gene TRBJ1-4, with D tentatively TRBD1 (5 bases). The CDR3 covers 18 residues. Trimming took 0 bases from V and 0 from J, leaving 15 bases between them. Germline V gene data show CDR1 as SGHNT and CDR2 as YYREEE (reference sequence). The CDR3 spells CASSLAGRQLATNEKLFF. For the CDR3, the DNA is TGTGCCAGCAGCTTGGCCGGGAGACAGCTAGCAACTAATGAAAAACTGTTTTTT.

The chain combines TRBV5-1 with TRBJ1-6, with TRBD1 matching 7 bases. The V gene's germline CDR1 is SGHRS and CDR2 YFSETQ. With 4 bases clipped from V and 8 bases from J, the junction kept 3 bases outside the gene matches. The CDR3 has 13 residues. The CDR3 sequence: CASSPTGYSPLHF. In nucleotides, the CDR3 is TGCGCCAGCAGCCCGACAGGGTATTCACCCCTCCACTTT.

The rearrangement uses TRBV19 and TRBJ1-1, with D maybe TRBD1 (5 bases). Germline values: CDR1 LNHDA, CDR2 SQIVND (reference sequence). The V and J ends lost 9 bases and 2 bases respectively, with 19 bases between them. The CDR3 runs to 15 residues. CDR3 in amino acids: CASGGGGRLNTEAFF. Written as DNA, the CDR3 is TGTGCCAGCGGCGGGGGAGGCAGATTAAACACTGAAGCTTTCTTT. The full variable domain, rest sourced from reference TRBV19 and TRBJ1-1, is DGGITQSPKYLFRKEGQNVTLSCEQNLNHDAMYWYRQDPGQGLRLIYYSQIVNDFQKGDIAEGYSVSREKKESFPLTVTSAQKNPTAFYLCASGGGGRLNTEAFFGQGTRLTVV.

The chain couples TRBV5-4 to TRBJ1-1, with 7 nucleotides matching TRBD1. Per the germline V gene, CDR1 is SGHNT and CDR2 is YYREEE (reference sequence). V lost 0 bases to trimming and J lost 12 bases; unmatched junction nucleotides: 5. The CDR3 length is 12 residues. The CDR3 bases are TGTGCCAGCAGCTTGGGGGGACAGATACCTTTCTTT. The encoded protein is CASSLGGQIPFF.

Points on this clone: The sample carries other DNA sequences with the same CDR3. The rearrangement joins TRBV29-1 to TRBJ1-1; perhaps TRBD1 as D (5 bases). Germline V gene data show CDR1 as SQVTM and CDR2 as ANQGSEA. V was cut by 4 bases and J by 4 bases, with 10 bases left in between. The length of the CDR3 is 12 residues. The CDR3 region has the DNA TGCAGCGTTGCAGTTAGGGGCACTGAAGCTTTCTTT. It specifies CSVAVRGTEAFF.

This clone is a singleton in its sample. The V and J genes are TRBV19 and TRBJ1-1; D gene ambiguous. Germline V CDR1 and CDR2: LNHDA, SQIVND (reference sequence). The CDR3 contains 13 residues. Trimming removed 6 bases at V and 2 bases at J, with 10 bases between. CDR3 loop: CASSINLNTEAFF. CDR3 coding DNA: TGTGCCAGTAGCATAAATCTTAACACTGAAGCTTTCTTT.

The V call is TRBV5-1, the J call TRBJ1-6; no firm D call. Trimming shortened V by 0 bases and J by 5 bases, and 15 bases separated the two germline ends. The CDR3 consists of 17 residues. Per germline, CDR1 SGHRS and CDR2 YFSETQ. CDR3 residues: CASSLDSSSSNNSPLHF. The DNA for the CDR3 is TGCGCCAGCAGCTTGGACAGCTCATCAAGCAATAATTCACCCCTCCACTTT.

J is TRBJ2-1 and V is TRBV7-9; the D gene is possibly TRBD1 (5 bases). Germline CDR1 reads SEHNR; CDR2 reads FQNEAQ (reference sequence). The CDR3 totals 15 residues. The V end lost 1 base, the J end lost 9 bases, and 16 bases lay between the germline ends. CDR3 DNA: TGTGCCAGCAGCTTAGGGGGCGGCAGGGCTGGTGAGCAGTTCTTC. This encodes CASSLGGGRAGEQFF.

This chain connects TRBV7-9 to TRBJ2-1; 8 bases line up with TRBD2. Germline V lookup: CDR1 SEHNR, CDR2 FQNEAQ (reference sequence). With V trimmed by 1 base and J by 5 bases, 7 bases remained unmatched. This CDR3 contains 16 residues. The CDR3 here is CASSLVTGGIDNEQFF. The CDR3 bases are TGTGCCAGCAGCTTAGTAACGGGGGGGATCGACAATGAGCAGTTCTTC.